The 29 T cell receptor beta chains below come from one sample, sequenced in a study of a mutant IDH1 vaccine in newly diagnosed glioma. Antigen specificity for these receptors is unknown. Time point described: week 47, end of study. Every single dose of the vaccine, 300 ug of mutant IDH1 20-mer peptide, came with topical imiquimod. Method: immunoSEQ multiplex PCR; TCRdb's copy keeps in-frame clones and lacks some. This sample carries about 83,000 clones, 81% of them seen once, and the ten largest clones take roughly 5.6%. Material: PBMCs, obtained from a glioma patient whose treatment included an IDH1 peptide vaccine. The origin of the receptors is a man aged 40-50 years with glioma.

V is TRBV13 and J is TRBJ2-3; 9 bases map to TRBD1. V shed 6 bases, J shed 1 base, and the junction held 2 bases outside the gene matches. The CDR3 has 14 amino acids. In germline, CDR1 is PRHDT, CDR2 FYEKMQ (reference sequence). CDR3 DNA sequence: TGTGCCAGCAGGCGGACAGGGGGCACAGATACGCAGTATTTT. It codes for CASRRTGGTDTQYF.

CDR3 region: CASSQGLTLSGYLYEQYF. The CDR3 nucleotides are TGTGCCAGCAGCCAAGGACTAACGCTATCTGGCTATCTCTACGAGCAGTACTTC. This chain joins TRBV4-2 and TRBJ2-7; a weak D match, TRBD2 (5 bases). Trimming pared 1 base from V and 3 bases from J, leaving 22 bases between. CDR1 is LGHNA and CDR2 is YNFKEQ in the germline V gene. This CDR3 comprises 18 residues.

This chain's CDR3 is CASSSSGTGRREQYF. In DNA, the CDR3 is TGTGCCAGCAGTAGTTCCGGGACAGGGCGGAGAGAGCAGTACTTC. The chain employs TRBV27 and TRBJ2-7, with TRBD1 identical over 9 bases. Germline CDR1 is MNHEY and CDR2 is SMNVEV (reference sequence). The CDR3 loop spans 15 amino acids. With V trimmed by 5 bases and J by 7 bases, 12 bases remained unmatched.

This chain links TRBV30 with TRBJ1-1; D unclear. The CDR3 sequence is 12 residues long. Trimming pared 1 base from V and 7 bases from J, leaving 10 bases between. Germline loops: CDR1 GTSNPN, CDR2 SVGIG (reference sequence). The CDR3 DNA reads TGTGCCTGGAGTGAGACGGTTGTTGAAGCTTTCTTT. Translated: CAWSETVVEAFF. The variable domain in full, with the rest retrieved from reference TRBV30 and TRBJ1-1, is SQTIHQWPATLVQPVGSPLSLECTVEGTSNPNLYWYRQAAGRGLQLLFYSVGIGQISSEVPQNLSASRPQDRQFILSSKKLLLSDSGFYLCAWSETVVEAFFGQGTRLTVV.

The V and J genes are TRBV10-1 and TRBJ2-2, with D possibly being TRBD2 (7 bases). CDR3 size: 15 residues. CDR1 and CDR2 (germline): WNHNN, SYGVQD (reference sequence). The V gene lost 6 bases and the J gene lost 4 bases, with 15 bases spanning the gap. This chain's CDR3 is CASRPGGPATGELFF. For the CDR3, the DNA is TGCGCCAGCAGGCCCGGGGGGCCGGCCACCGGGGAGCTGTTTTTT.

This chain links TRBV6-5 with TRBJ1-1; D remains unclear. Trimming left V 0 bases short and J 1 base short, with 3 bases between. Germline loops: CDR1 MNHEY, CDR2 SVGAGI. The CDR3 is 13 amino acids. Written as DNA, the CDR3 is TGTGCCAGCAGTTACTCGGCGAACACTGAAGCTTTCTTT. Its protein product is CASSYSANTEAFF.

DNA of the CDR3: TGTGCCAGTAAACAGGCTCCACAGGCAAACATTCAGTACTTC. Residues: CASKQAPQANIQYF. The V gene is TRBV19, the J gene TRBJ2-4; D is possibly TRBD1 (5 bases). The V gene's germline CDR1 is LNHDA and CDR2 SQIVND (reference sequence). This CDR3 is 14 amino acids long. The V gene lost 7 bases and the J gene lost 6 bases, with 16 bases spanning the gap.

This chain connects TRBV11-2 to TRBJ2-7; TRBD1 or TRBD2 may be the D gene (6 bases each). The V end was cut by 5 bases, the J end by 1 base, with 18 bases between. The V gene's germline CDR1 is SGHAT and CDR2 FQNNGV. The CDR3 spans 16 residues. DNA of the CDR3: TGTGCCAGCAGCCCCCGAAGCGGAGGGGGGTCCTACGAGCAGTACTTC. Its translation is CASSPRSGGGSYEQYF.

The J gene is TRBJ2-5, the V gene TRBV7-2; D not certain. The CDR3 sequence is 12 residues long. The ends were cut back, 7 bases at V and 1 base at J, with 7 bases in the middle. In germline, CDR1 is SGHTA, CDR2 FQGNSA. The CDR3 coding sequence is TGTGCCAGCACCCGGCCCCAAGAGACCCAGTACTTC. Protein sequence: CASTRPQETQYF.

V and J are TRBV18 and TRBJ2-5; D might be TRBD2 (7 bases). From germline, CDR1 is KGHSH and CDR2 LQKENI. Trimming left V 3 bases short and J 4 bases short, with 18 bases between. CDR3 length equals 16 residues. This chain's CDR3 is CASSPFGGGPGETQYF. The CDR3 DNA reads as TGTGCCAGCTCACCTTTTGGCGGGGGCCCGGGAGAGACCCAGTACTTC.

V usage is TRBV7-2 and J usage is TRBJ1-6; weak D call: TRBD1 (5 bases). The CDR3 totals 14 residues. Germline V gene lookup returns CDR1 SGHTA and CDR2 FQGNSA. Trimming cost V 5 bases and J 7 bases, with 12 bases left between them. CDR3: CASSLGLPNSPLHF. DNA of the CDR3: TGTGCCAGCAGCCTGGGACTCCCCAATTCACCCCTCCACTTT.

The chain employs TRBV9 and TRBJ2-2, with TRBD2 matching 7 bases. This CDR3 region has 15 residues. V lost 0 bases, J lost 4 bases, and 3 bases stayed unmatched. From germline, CDR1 is SGDLS and CDR2 YYNGEE. The CDR3 nucleotides are TGTGCCAGCAGCGTAGCTAGCGGCCCCACCGGGGAGCTGTTTTTT. Translation gives CASSVASGPTGELFF.

The chain has TRBV11-2 and TRBJ1-6; D might be TRBD1 (5 bases). Germline V gene lookup returns CDR1 SGHAT and CDR2 FQNNGV. CDR3 length equals 15 residues. V lost 2 bases and J lost 8, with 13 bases in between. The CDR3 DNA reads TGTGCCAGCAGCTTATATGTAGGGGTAGATTCACCCCTCCACTTT. Its protein is CASSLYVGVDSPLHF.

This chain links TRBV30 with TRBJ1-3; D unclear. This CDR3 has 11 amino acids. Germline CDR1 and CDR2: GTSNPN and SVGIG (reference sequence). Deletions cut 3 bases from V and 4 bases from J, with 4 bases between. The CDR3 DNA reads as TGTGCCTGGAGCCGGGGAAACACCATATATTTT. Translated: CAWSRGNTIYF.

The chain uses TRBV5-1 and TRBJ2-3; TRBD1 matches 7 bases. V dropped 2 bases and J dropped 0; count of bases not matched to a gene: 12. The CDR3 runs 18 residues. CDR1 and CDR2 (germline): SGHRS, YFSETQ. CDR3: CASSFSPPGTASTDTQYF. CDR3 in DNA: TGCGCCAGCAGCTTCTCCCCCCCCGGGACAGCTAGCACAGATACGCAGTATTTT.

The rearrangement links TRBV5-6 to TRBJ1-4; D is unresolved. This CDR3 region has 15 residues. CDR1 is SGHDT, CDR2 YYEEEE, per germline. Trimming pared 4 bases from V and 4 bases from J, leaving 14 bases between. CDR3 nucleotides: TGTGCCAGCAGCGCAGTACCTGCCTATAATGAAAAACTGTTTTTT. Translated, it gives CASSAVPAYNEKLFF.

The V call is TRBV7-9, the J call TRBJ2-3; D gene ambiguous. CDR1 is SEHNR, CDR2 FQNEAQ, per germline (reference sequence). The CDR3 extends over 15 amino acids. Trimming removed 5 bases at V and 0 bases at J, with 12 bases between. The CDR3 DNA follows: TGTGCCAGCAGCCCCCCCGGCGTCAGCACAGATACGCAGTATTTT. It is translated as CASSPPGVSTDTQYF.

Here the CDR3 reads CASSLHRSGAGYTF. The CDR3 nucleotides are TGTGCCAGCAGTTTACATAGATCCGGCGCTGGCTACACCTTC. The V gene is TRBV27, the J gene TRBJ1-2; D unclear. Trimming cost V 2 bases and J 7 bases, with 14 bases left between them. Germline V gives CDR1 MNHEY, CDR2 SMNVEV (reference sequence). The CDR3 contains 14 residues.

V is TRBV2 and J is TRBJ2-7; D gene uncertain. Germline V CDR1 and CDR2: SNHLY, FYNNEI. The CDR3 length is 12 residues. Trimming left V 8 bases short and J 3 bases short, with 11 bases between. Written as DNA, the CDR3 is TGTGCCAGCCGGCTAGTGTACTACGAGCAGTACTTC. It specifies CASRLVYYEQYF.

The rearrangement uses TRBV28 and TRBJ1-2; a weak D match, TRBD1 (5 bases). Germline CDR1 and CDR2: MDHEN and SYDVKM. The CDR3 is 12 residues long. The ends were cut back, 2 bases at V and 8 bases at J, with 9 bases in the middle. The CDR3 is CASSLRGTGYTF. The CDR3 DNA is TGTGCCAGCAGTTTAAGGGGCACGGGCTACACCTTC.

This clone was counted only a few times. The chain's CDR3 is CAWRLGRREAFF. The CDR3 coding sequence is TGTGCCTGGAGATTGGGTCGGCGTGAAGCTTTCTTT. The chain links TRBV30 to TRBJ1-1; D gene ambiguous. The V and J ends lost 3 bases and 7 bases respectively, with 12 bases between them. The CDR3 runs to 12 residues. The germline V gene has CDR1 GTSNPN and CDR2 SVGIG (reference sequence).

The chain links TRBV29-1 to TRBJ2-2; 11 bases align to TRBD2. Per the germline V gene, CDR1 is SQVTM and CDR2 is ANQGSEA. After removal of 2 bases from V and 1 base from J, the junction contained 6 bases not matched to a gene. The CDR3 is 17 residues long. CDR3 DNA: TGCAGCGTTGAACTAGCGGGGGGCCTTAAGAACACCGGGGAGCTGTTTTTT. Translation gives CSVELAGGLKNTGELFF.

This clone was found a few times. The chain carries TRBV15 and TRBJ1-5, with D possibly matching TRBD1 (5 bases). Germline assignment: CDR1 LNHNV and CDR2 YYDKDF (reference sequence). The CDR3 has 12 amino acids. Between the trimmed V and J ends, which lost 3 bases and 6 bases, there was a span of 6 bases. For the CDR3, the DNA is TGTGCCACCAGCAGCGGGGGTCAGCCCCAGCATTTT. Encoded protein: CATSSGGQPQHF.

This chain links TRBV2 with TRBJ2-1; 13 positions agree with TRBD2. The V segment lost 4 bases and the J segment 7 bases; nucleotides outside the gene matches: 7. Looked up from germline, CDR1 is SNHLY and CDR2 is FYNNEI. CDR3 length: 16 amino acids. CDR3 nucleotide sequence: TGTGCCAGCAGTGGCGGGACTAGCGGGGCGTTGAATGAGCAGTTCTTC. Amino acids: CASSGGTSGALNEQFF. The complete variable domain, with remaining parts taken from reference TRBV2 and TRBJ2-1, reads EPEVTQTPSHQVTQMGQEVILRCVPISNHLYFYWYRQILGQKVEFLVSFYNNEISEKSEIFDDQFSVERPDGSNFTLKIRSTKLEDSAMYFCASSGGTSGALNEQFFGPGTRLTVL.

The chain uses TRBV6-5 and TRBJ1-6; TRBD1 matches 8 bases. This CDR3 contains 16 residues. Germline CDR1 and CDR2: MNHEY and SVGAGI. Unmatched junction bases numbered 9, after V lost 2 bases and J lost 9 bases. The CDR3 loop is CASSYTSGGLGSPLHF. The CDR3 region has the DNA TGTGCCAGCAGTTACACTTCAGGGGGCCTTGGTTCACCCCTCCACTTT.

This clone was seen a few times. The chain couples TRBV7-2 to TRBJ2-5; D gene ambiguous. Between the trimmed V and J ends, which lost 4 bases and 10 bases, there was a span of 10 bases. Germline values: CDR1 SGHTA, CDR2 FQGNSA. The CDR3 covers 11 residues. CDR3 in DNA: TGTGCCAGCAGCTCGTTGGGTATCCAGTACTTC. Amino acids: CASSSLGIQYF.

This sequence joins TRBV6-1 and TRBJ1-6; possibly TRBD1 for D (5 bases). Trimming removed 7 bases from V and 8 bases from J, with 18 bases in between. In germline, CDR1 is MNHNS, CDR2 SASEGT. The CDR3 loop spans 15 amino acids. Here the CDR3 reads CASIRALHYDSPLHF. The CDR3 coding sequence is TGTGCCAGCATCAGGGCTCTTCATTATGATTCACCCCTCCACTTT.

The table lists this clone with a few counts. This rearrangement joins TRBV18 to TRBJ1-1; D is uncertain. The germline V and J ends were trimmed by 1 base and 1 base, with 1 base remaining between them. Germline V gene lookup returns CDR1 KGHSH and CDR2 LQKENI. This CDR3 region has 12 residues. The CDR3 nucleotides read TGTGCCAGCTCACCACAGAACACTGAAGCTTTCTTT. It translates to CASSPQNTEAFF.

The CDR3 nucleotides read TGTGCCAGTAGTATCGGGACAGGGACGGGCTATGGCTACACCTTC. This codes for CASSIGTGTGYGYTF. The rearrangement links TRBV19 to TRBJ1-2; 9 nucleotides agree with TRBD1. V trimming: 3 bases; J trimming: 4 bases; junction bases outside the gene matches: 6. The CDR3 runs to 15 residues. CDR1 and CDR2 from the germline V gene are LNHDA and SQIVND (reference sequence).